There are a few counts of the clone carrying this TCR beta chain. What it binds is not known. This sample was taken from a study of beta chain features in type 1 diabetes. As for the study in general: All samples yielded around 99 million examined sorted cells.

TCRB transcripts that were expressed got sequenced, as all of the isolated RNA had been reverse transcribed. Using immunoSEQ multiplex PCR, the repertoire was profiled, and TCRdb retains in-frame clones only, with some absent. The sample shows hundreds of thousands of clones, less than 20% of them seen only once. Points from the study as a whole: Insertions at VDJ junctions were less frequent in type 1 diabetes patients. These patients also deleted more nucleotides at the same junctions. The study found that naive, central memory and Treg TCRB repertoires appeared more similar in patients than in healthy donors.

The CDR3 is 14 residues long. Averaging approximately 0.11 L, one heparinised blood draw came from each individual donor. The chain recombines TRBV21-1 with TRBJ1-6. TRBV21-1 is shown as a pseudogene. The sample was naive CD4+ T cells from blood. This clonotype was obtained from a man younger than 35 in good health. The CDR3 nucleotides read TGTGCCAGCAGCAAACCTAGGGCTAGTTCACCCCTCCACTTT. Its protein is CASSKPRASSPLHF.